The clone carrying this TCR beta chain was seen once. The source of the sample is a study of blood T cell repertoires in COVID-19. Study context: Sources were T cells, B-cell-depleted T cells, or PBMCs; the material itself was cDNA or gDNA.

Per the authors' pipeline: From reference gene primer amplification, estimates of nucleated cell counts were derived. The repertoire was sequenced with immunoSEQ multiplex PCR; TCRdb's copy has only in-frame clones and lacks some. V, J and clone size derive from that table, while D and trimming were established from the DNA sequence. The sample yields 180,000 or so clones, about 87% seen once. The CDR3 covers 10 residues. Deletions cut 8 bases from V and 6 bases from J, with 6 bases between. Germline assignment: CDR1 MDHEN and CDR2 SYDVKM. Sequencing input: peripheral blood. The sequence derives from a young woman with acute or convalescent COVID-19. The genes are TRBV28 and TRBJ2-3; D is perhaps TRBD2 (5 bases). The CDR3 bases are TGTGCCAGCTGGAGGGATACGCAGTATTTT. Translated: CASWRDTQYF.